These 27 T cell receptor beta chains were all obtained from the same sample, sequenced in a study of OX40 agonist ivuxolimab in advanced cancers. Only in-frame clones appear in the TCRdb table, and some are missing; sequencing was by immunoSEQ multiplex PCR. Counted here are tens of thousands of clones, less than 90% occurring once; the ten biggest clones make up 1.1%. The sequencing used CD4+ or CD8+ T cells sorted from blood, collected in a trial of the OX40 agonist ivuxolimab. These receptors came from an adult with an advanced solid tumor such as melanoma, head and neck, liver or kidney cancer.

The CDR3 here is CARSLGLPGGETQYF. In DNA form, the CDR3 reads TGTGCCAGAAGCTTGGGTCTCCCAGGAGGAGAGACCCAGTACTTC. The V gene is TRBV5-3, the J gene TRBJ2-5; D may be TRBD2 (5 bases). TRBV5-3 falls under the ORF class, with uncertain function. The CDR3 consists of 15 residues. V lost 0 bases to trimming and J lost 4 bases, with 13 bases between them.

There are a few counts of this clone. This chain connects TRBV7-6 to TRBJ2-5, with D unclear. V was pared by 5 bases and J by 5 bases, with 18 bases between. This CDR3 has 15 amino acids. CDR1 and CDR2 from the germline V gene are SGHVS and FNYEAQ. The CDR3 sequence is CASSLSNTGSETQYF. In nucleotides, the CDR3 is TGTGCCAGCAGCCTATCAAACACCGGGTCGGAGACCCAGTACTTC.

The rearrangement links TRBV30 to TRBJ1-1, with D unresolved. The ends were cut back, 5 bases at V and 4 bases at J, with 11 bases in the middle. Per germline, CDR1 GTSNPN and CDR2 SVGIG (reference sequence). This CDR3 region has 12 residues. This CDR3 reads CAWGRSGTEAFF. CDR3 nucleotide sequence: TGTGCCTGGGGTAGATCCGGCACTGAAGCTTTCTTT.

The CDR3 here is CASSPAQTTLKGYTF. Written as DNA, the CDR3 is TGTGCCAGCTCACCAGCACAGACTACTCTGAAAGGCTACACCTTC. The chain recombines TRBV18 with TRBJ1-2; D unresolved. Germline CDR1 KGHSH, CDR2 LQKENI. The CDR3 totals 15 residues. Deletions cut 2 bases from V and 8 bases from J, with 18 bases between.

The J gene is TRBJ1-1, the V gene TRBV28; D not resolved. Germline CDR1 and CDR2: MDHEN and SYDVKM. The V and J ends lost 2 bases and 10 bases respectively, with 8 bases between them. The CDR3 has 11 residues. The CDR3 protein is CASSLGVGAFF. As DNA, the CDR3 is TGTGCCAGCAGTTTAGGAGTCGGAGCTTTCTTT. Supplemented by reference TRBV28 and TRBJ1-1, the full variable domain reads DVKVTQSSRYLVKRTGEKVFLECVQDMDHENMFWYRQDPGLGLRLIYFSYDVKMKEKGDIPEGYSVSREKKERFSLILESASTNQTSMYLCASSLGVGAFFGQGTRLTVV.

This clone was seen a single time. The J gene is TRBJ1-1, the V gene TRBV28, with D perhaps TRBD1 (6 bases). Per the germline V gene, CDR1 is MDHEN and CDR2 is SYDVKM. V lost 6 bases to trimming and J lost 2 bases, with 13 bases between them. The CDR3 runs to 14 residues. The DNA for the CDR3 is TGTGCCAGCAGAATGCGGGGGGCAAACACTGAAGCTTTCTTT. This translates into CASRMRGANTEAFF.

V usage is TRBV10-2 and J usage is TRBJ1-1, with D unclear. Trimming stripped 4 bases from V and 0 bases from J, with 9 bases between. Germline-derived CDR1 and CDR2 are WSHSY and SAAADI. The CDR3 contains 14 residues. CDR3 in DNA: TGCGCCAGCAGTGTGGGCAGGCTGAACACTGAAGCTTTCTTT. Translating gives CASSVGRLNTEAFF.

V usage is TRBV5-4 and J usage is TRBJ2-3; 10 nucleotides line up with TRBD2. Germline CDR1 and CDR2: SGHNT and YYREEE (reference sequence). Trimming took 0 bases from V and 5 from J; bases not matched to a gene: 6. The CDR3 is made up of 16 amino acids. The CDR3 bases are TGTGCCAGCAGCTTGGTCCTAGCGGGGGAGATAGATACGCAGTATTTT. Translated: CASSLVLAGEIDTQYF. The whole variable domain, remainder taken from reference TRBV5-4 and TRBJ2-3, is ETGVTQSPTHLIKTRGQQVTLRCSSQSGHNTVSWYQQALGQGPQFIFQYYREEENGRGNFPPRFSGLQFPNYSSELNVNALELDDSALYLCASSLVLAGEIDTQYFGPGTRLTVL.

V usage is TRBV6-1 and J usage is TRBJ1-5; maybe TRBD1 (6 bases). The V and J ends lost 8 bases and 4 bases respectively, with 15 bases between them. Looked up from germline, CDR1 is MNHNS and CDR2 is SASEGT. The CDR3 has 14 amino acids. The CDR3 DNA reads TGTGCCAGCGTTCTGGGGGCGGTGAATCAGCCCCAGCATTTT. Translation: CASVLGAVNQPQHF.

The chain combines TRBV7-6 with TRBJ2-5; D gene uncertain. CDR1 is SGHVS, CDR2 FNYEAQ, per germline. The CDR3 is 12 residues long. V shed 2 bases and J shed 4 bases, with 5 bases lying between them. CDR3 sequence: CASSLQRETQYF. As DNA, the CDR3 is TGTGCCAGCAGCTTACAGCGAGAGACCCAGTACTTC. Full variable domain (missing parts from reference TRBV7-6 and TRBJ2-5): GAGVSQSPRYKVTKRGQDVALRCDPISGHVSLYWYRQALGQGPEFLTYFNYEAQQDKSGLPNDRFSAERPEGSISTLTIQRTEQRDSAMYRCASSLQRETQYFGPGTRLLVL.

The chain links TRBV11-1 to TRBJ1-3, with a weak D call TRBD1 (5 bases). From germline, CDR1 is SGHAT and CDR2 FQDESV (reference sequence). Trimming took off 3 bases at V and 0 bases at J, with 12 bases between the two ends. The CDR3 totals 16 residues. CDR3 DNA: TGTGCCAGCAGCTTTGACAGTTTTTACTCTGGAAACACCATATATTTT. Translated, it gives CASSFDSFYSGNTIYF.

Comment on this clone: The junction shows a germline mismatch at one end, possibly a read error. This CDR3 reads CASSSIRRNDGYTF. In nucleotides, the CDR3 is TGTGCCAGCAGCTCCATCAGGCGTAACGATGGCTACACCTTC. The V gene is TRBV7-6, the J gene TRBJ1-2; D call uncertain. Germline lookup yields CDR1 SGHVS and CDR2 FNYEAQ. The CDR3 runs to 14 residues.

In this sample, this clone turned up once. This rearrangement joins TRBV9 to TRBJ1-2; no clear D. This CDR3 has 14 residues. Germline CDR1 SGDLS, CDR2 YYNGEE. Deletions cut 2 bases from V and 0 bases from J, with 8 bases between. In DNA, the CDR3 is TGTGCCAGCAGCGTCGCAGGAGCTAACTATGGCTACACCTTC. This codes for CASSVAGANYGYTF.

The genes are TRBV11-1 and TRBJ2-3; D unclear. This CDR3 is built from 14 residues. The germline V and J ends were trimmed by 0 bases and 0 bases, with 4 bases remaining between them. The V gene's germline CDR1 is SGHAT and CDR2 FQDESV (reference sequence). The CDR3 reads CASSLAPSTDTQYF. CDR3 nucleotide sequence: TGTGCCAGCAGCTTAGCCCCGAGCACAGATACGCAGTATTTT. The full variable domain, with the rest looked up from reference TRBV11-1 and TRBJ2-3, is EAEVAQSPRYKITEKSQAVAFWCDPISGHATLYWYRQILGQGPELLVQFQDESVVDDSQLPKDRFSAERLKGVDSTLKIQPAELGDSAMYLCASSLAPSTDTQYFGPGTRLTVL.

This clone was observed a single time. The gene calls are TRBV6-5 and TRBJ1-4; D ambiguous. This CDR3 comprises 14 residues. V was pared by 2 bases and J by 8 bases, with 12 bases between. Germline V lookup: CDR1 MNHEY, CDR2 SVGAGI. The CDR3 region is CASSYDLGLEKLFF. CDR3 nucleotides: TGTGCCAGCAGTTACGATCTGGGCCTAGAAAAACTGTTTTTT.

The chain employs TRBV29-1 and TRBJ1-2; D is unresolved. V lost 2 bases to trimming and J lost 6 bases, with 19 bases between them. The CDR3 is 15 amino acids. Germline CDR1 and CDR2: SQVTM and ANQGSEA. CDR3 sequence reads: CSVELTATLGDGYTF. The DNA of the CDR3 is TGCAGCGTTGAACTTACGGCCACCCTAGGTGATGGCTACACCTTC.

The chain employs TRBV7-2 and TRBJ2-7; weak D call: TRBD1 (5 bases). V was pared by 2 bases and J by 7 bases, with 12 bases between. This CDR3 has 13 residues. The germline gives CDR1 SGHTA, CDR2 FQGNSA. The CDR3 DNA is TGTGCCAGCAGCTTACAGGGAATAGGGGAGCAGTACGTC. Translated, it gives CASSLQGIGEQYV.

This chain uses TRBV14 with TRBJ2-5, with D perhaps being TRBD1 or TRBD2 (6 bases each). The V end was cut by 4 bases, the J end by 3 bases, with 18 bases between. There are 16 residues in the CDR3. The germline CDR1 and CDR2 sequences are SGHDN and FVKESK. The DNA for the CDR3 is TGTGCCAGCAGCCGTGGGCCGGGGGCGTTGGAAGAGACCCAGTACTTC. Translating gives CASSRGPGALEETQYF. Variable domain in full (rest from reference TRBV14 and TRBJ2-5): EAGVTQFPSHSVIEKGQTVTLRCDPISGHDNLYWYRRVMGKEIKFLLHFVKESKQDESGMPNNRFLAERTGGTYSTLKVQPAELEDSGVYFCASSRGPGALEETQYFGPGTRLLVL.

V is TRBV29-1 and J is TRBJ1-1; a weak D match, TRBD1 (5 bases). This CDR3 region has 13 residues. V was clipped by 3 bases and J by 3 bases, with 11 bases between them. Germline CDR1 is SQVTM and CDR2 is ANQGSEA. The CDR3 reads CSVERGGYTEAFF. The CDR3, as DNA: TGCAGCGTTGAGAGGGGAGGGTACACTGAAGCTTTCTTT. Complete variable domain (other parts from reference TRBV29-1 and TRBJ1-1): SAVISQKPSRDICQRGTSLTIQCQVDSQVTMMFWYRQQPGQSLTLIATANQGSEATYESGFVIDKFPISRPNLTFSTLTVSNMSPEDSSIYLCSVERGGYTEAFFGQGTRLTVV.

V usage is TRBV10-2 and J usage is TRBJ2-2, with a possible D match to TRBD1 (5 bases). Per the germline V gene, CDR1 is WSHSY and CDR2 is SAAADI. V was trimmed by 10 bases and J by 1 base, leaving 13 bases between them. The CDR3 runs 14 residues. This CDR3 reads CATTPGQNTGELFF. CDR3 in DNA: TGCGCCACAACCCCCGGACAGAACACCGGGGAGCTGTTTTTT.

Only a few counts were recorded for this clone. The genes are TRBV5-1 and TRBJ1-1; 9 nucleotides line up with TRBD1. The CDR3 totals 15 residues. CDR1 SGHRS and CDR2 YFSETQ come from the germline V gene. The ends lost 4 bases at V and 3 bases at J; junction bases unmatched: 7. CDR3 sequence reads: CASSPKGQGDTEAFF. DNA for the CDR3: TGCGCCAGCAGCCCCAAGGGACAGGGCGACACTGAAGCTTTCTTT.

V is TRBV30 and J is TRBJ1-5, with unresolved D. This CDR3 has 13 residues. Germline CDR1 reads GTSNPN; CDR2 reads SVGIG (reference sequence). Trimming cost V 2 bases and J 7 bases, with 12 bases left between them. The CDR3 sequence is CAWSFTSGQPQHF. The CDR3 nucleotides read TGTGCCTGGAGTTTCACGAGCGGACAGCCCCAGCATTTT.

The chain employs TRBV19 and TRBJ1-5; no reliable D call. From germline, CDR1 is LNHDA and CDR2 SQIVND (reference sequence). The CDR3 extends over 14 amino acids. With 5 bases removed from V and 0 bases from J, the gap between germline ends came to 8 bases. The CDR3 spells CASSAGSSNQPQHF. The CDR3 DNA reads TGTGCCAGTAGTGCAGGTAGTAGCAATCAGCCCCAGCATTTT.

The rearrangement joins TRBV27 to TRBJ2-5, with TRBD1 as a possible D gene (6 bases). The V end lost 2 bases, the J end lost 7 bases, and 14 bases lay between the germline ends. The CDR3 is made up of 14 amino acids. CDR1 MNHEY and CDR2 SMNVEV come from the germline V gene (reference sequence). This chain's CDR3 is CASSLERDTVTQYF. CDR3 DNA sequence: TGTGCCAGCAGTTTAGAAAGGGACACGGTGACCCAGTACTTC.

Only a few counts were recorded for this clone. The V call is TRBV5-5, the J call TRBJ1-4; no firm D call. Trimming took 10 bases from V and 0 from J, leaving 25 bases between them. The CDR3 spans 18 residues. In germline, CDR1 is SGHKS, CDR2 YYEKEE (reference sequence). CDR3 in DNA: TGTGCCTCCCGCGGGCGACAATCAAATACTGCAACTAATGAAAAACTGTTTTTT. As protein: CASRGRQSNTATNEKLFF.

The genes are TRBV9 and TRBJ2-3; 7 bases are a match to TRBD2. The CDR3 loop spans 15 amino acids. With V trimmed by 4 bases and J by 7 bases, 12 bases remained unmatched. The germline gives CDR1 SGDLS, CDR2 YYNGEE. CDR3 DNA: TGTGCCAGCAGCCCCGGACTAGATTTATTTTATACGCAGTATTTT. It translates to CASSPGLDLFYTQYF.

The genes are TRBV6-5 and TRBJ2-7; weak D call: TRBD2 (6 bases). Deletions cut 8 bases from V and 7 bases from J, with 12 bases between. Germline values: CDR1 MNHEY, CDR2 SVGAGI. The CDR3 extends over 11 amino acids. The CDR3 protein is CASGTPWEQYF. Here the CDR3 DNA reads TGTGCCAGCGGGACTCCGTGGGAGCAGTACTTC.